This is a list of T cell receptor beta chains from one sample in a study of Ad26.COV2.S vaccination and SARS-CoV-2 variants. The table came from immunoSEQ multiplex PCR; TCRdb's copy has only in-frame clones and leaves some out. The data contain approximately 480,000 clones, around 88% of them singletons. Sample: peripheral blood, taken in a trial of Ad26.COV2.S vaccine versus placebo. Every receptor here comes from a person aged 18-65 years who received the Ad26.COV2.S COVID-19 vaccine or a placebo. CDR3s include the opening cysteine and the closing phenylalanine or tryptophan. Fields, in order: V gene, clone size, J gene, CDR3 protein. The size field is filled for only some rows; it gives once, few, many or a size class.

TRBV6-2/TRBV6-3	once	TRBJ2-2	CASSYSPPGELFF
TRBV9	NA	TRBJ2-3	CASSVDRGRADTQYF
TRBV5-1	NA	TRBJ1-2	CASSGEANDGYTF
TRBV24-1	NA	TRBJ2-7	CATSEGPSGRLYEQYF
TRBV28	NA	TRBJ1-2	CASSLGSLRVYGYTF
TRBV21-1	NA	TRBJ1-6	CASSKPSDREAYNSPLHF
TRBV11-2	NA	TRBJ1-1	CASSLAGSHMKNTEAFF
TRBV5-4	NA	TRBJ2-1	CASSPDTYNEQFF
TRBV4-3	NA	TRBJ2-2	CASSRESAGSTGELFF
TRBV25-1	once	TRBJ1-2	CASRQGGDYGYTF
TRBV6-6	NA	TRBJ1-5	CASTSSGLNQPQHF
TRBV5-1	few	TRBJ2-2	CASTSLAGNTGELFF
TRBV4-3	once	TRBJ1-3	CASSIDLSGNTIYF
TRBV6-1	NA	TRBJ2-5	CASSEWETQYF
TRBV2	NA	TRBJ2-3	CASSGQGTDTQYF
TRBV7-2	NA	TRBJ1-6	CASSSSSAGTPLHF
TRBV10-3	NA	TRBJ2-2	CAISGRFGGAGDTGELFF
TRBV28	few	TRBJ1-5	CASRAGGWNQPQHF
TRBV27	NA	TRBJ1-5	CASSRTGPLGAQHF
TRBV20-1	NA	TRBJ2-1	CSARDYNEQFF
TRBV29-1	NA	TRBJ1-2	CSVAAVEGYGYTF
TRBV28	NA	TRBJ2-1	CASSLMGNWYNEQFF
TRBV5-1	NA	TRBJ1-1	CASSFRKRSDNRGTEAFF
TRBV7-2	NA	TRBJ2-6	CASSLGVSGANVLTF
TRBV5-1	once	TRBJ2-7	CASSKDRGQDEQYF
TRBV30	NA	TRBJ2-2	CACRLAGDTGELFF
TRBV15	NA	TRBJ2-1	CATSRELAGPNEQFF
TRBV20-1	NA	TRBJ2-3	CSVSAPDTQYF
TRBV24-1	NA	TRBJ2-7	CATSDGQGRAYEQYF
TRBV18	NA	TRBJ2-7	CASSPGQSSYEQYF
TRBV7-2	NA	TRBJ1-1	CASSLAGTLNTEAFF
TRBV6-1	NA	TRBJ1-1	CASSEIGYTEAFF